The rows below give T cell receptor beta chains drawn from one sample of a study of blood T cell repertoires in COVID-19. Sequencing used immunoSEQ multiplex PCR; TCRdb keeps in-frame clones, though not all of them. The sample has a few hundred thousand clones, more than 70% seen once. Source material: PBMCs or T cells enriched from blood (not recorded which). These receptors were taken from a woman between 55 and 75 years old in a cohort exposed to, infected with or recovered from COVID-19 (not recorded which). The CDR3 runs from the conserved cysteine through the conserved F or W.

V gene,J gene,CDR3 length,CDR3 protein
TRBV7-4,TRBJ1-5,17,CASSLGGQGVPNQPQHF
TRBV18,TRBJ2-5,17,CASSPCYGMGCQETQYF
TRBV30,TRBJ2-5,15,CASLTPGKNQETQYF
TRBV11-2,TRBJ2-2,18,CASSLDPRTPTNTGELFF
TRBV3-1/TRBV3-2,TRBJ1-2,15,CASSQEEGVGYGYTF
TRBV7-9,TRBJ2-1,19,CASSFSYPRLAGANNEQFF
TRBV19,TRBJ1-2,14,CASSIGSRDYGYTF
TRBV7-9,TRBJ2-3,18,CASSFQFGAGVLPDTQYF
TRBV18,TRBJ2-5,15,CASSLLAGTEETQYF
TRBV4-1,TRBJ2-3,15,CASSHLDLDTDTQYF
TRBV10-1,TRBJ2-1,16,CASSESNRGPYNEQFF